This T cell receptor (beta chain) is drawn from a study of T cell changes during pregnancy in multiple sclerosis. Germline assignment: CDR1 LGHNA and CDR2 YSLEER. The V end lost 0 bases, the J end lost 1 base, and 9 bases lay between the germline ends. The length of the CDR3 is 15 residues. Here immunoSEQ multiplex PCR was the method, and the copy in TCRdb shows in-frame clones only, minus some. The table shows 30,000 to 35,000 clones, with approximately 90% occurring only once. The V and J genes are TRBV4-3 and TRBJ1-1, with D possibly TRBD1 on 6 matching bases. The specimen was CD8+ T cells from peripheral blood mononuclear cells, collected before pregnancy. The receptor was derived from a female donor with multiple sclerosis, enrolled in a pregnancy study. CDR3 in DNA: TGCGCCAGCAGCCAAGATTTCAGGGGGAACACTGAAGCTTTCTTT. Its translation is CASSQDFRGNTEAFF.